A single sample gave rise to the 11 T cell receptor beta chains below, sequenced in a study of blood T cells in healthy people across ages. Primers used in a second PCR of roughly 7 to 12 cycles were a sample-barcoded 5' primer and a J-beta primer mix. TCRdb redid the calling of the 5' RACE reads with MiXCR, one entry per CDR3 protein. In the table there are about 1,000,000 distinct CDR3 sequences, around 45% of which are singletons. Sequencing was performed on blood. The receptor set was obtained from a woman aged 60 to 75 in good health.

The chain recombines TRBV29-1 with TRBJ2-1, with D possibly being TRBD1 or TRBD2 (6 bases each). With 4 bases removed from V and 6 bases from J, the gap between germline ends came to 25 bases. CDR1 and CDR2 (germline): SQVTM, ANQGSEA. The CDR3 is 17 amino acids. CDR3 amino acids: CSVVWRGFGRPGNEQFF. The DNA for the CDR3 is TGCAGCGTTGTGTGGAGGGGGTTTGGCAGGCCCGGCAATGAGCAGTTCTTC.

This rearrangement joins TRBV15 to TRBJ1-4; tentatively, D is TRBD1 (6 bases). V was cut by 6 bases and J by 5 bases, with 16 bases left in between. Germline V gene sequence: CDR1 LNHNV, CDR2 YYDKDF (reference sequence). There are 15 residues in the CDR3. CDR3 in amino acids: CATSPRGGANEKLFF. The CDR3 DNA follows: TGTGCCACCAGTCCGAGGGGGGGCGCGAATGAAAAACTGTTTTTT.

A word on this clonotype: A read error may account for a junction end that differs from germline. This chain joins TRBV29-1 and TRBJ2-1; TRBD2 agrees at 7 bases. The germline CDR1 and CDR2 sequences are SQVTM and ANQGSEA. The CDR3 contains 15 residues. The CDR3 here is CSVDVGTTSYNGQFF. The CDR3 bases are TGCAGCGTTGACGTTGGGACTACCTCCTACAATGGGCAGTTCTTC.

V gene TRBV6-1 combines with J gene TRBJ1-5; TRBD1 matches at 11 bases. The V gene end was trimmed by 6 bases and the J gene end by 0 bases; junction bases not matched to a gene: 7. The CDR3 extends over 17 amino acids. The germline V gene has CDR1 MNHNS and CDR2 SASEGT. In DNA, the CDR3 is TGTGCCAGCAGCCAACTTGGGACAGGGGGTAGCAATCAGCCCCAGCATTTT. It yields the protein CASSQLGTGGSNQPQHF.

This clonotype was seen a handful of times. The CDR3 DNA sequence: TGCAGCGTTGTAGGCCAGGGGAACACTGAAGCTTTCTTT. The encoded protein is CSVVGQGNTEAFF. The chain links TRBV29-1 to TRBJ1-1, with D tentatively TRBD1 (5 bases). V shed 4 bases and J shed 1 base, with 10 bases lying between them. This CDR3 region has 13 residues. Germline-derived CDR1 and CDR2 are SQVTM and ANQGSEA.

In this sample, this clonotype turned up a few times. It may be a read error: a sequence one base away is much more abundant. This chain links TRBV7-6 with TRBJ2-1; D possibly matches TRBD1 or TRBD2 (5 bases each). The end of the DNA aligns better with TRBJ2-7, so the J call may be wrong. Germline CDR1 reads SGHVS; CDR2 reads FNYEAQ. This CDR3 spans 15 amino acids. This CDR3 reads CASSLGSGTHNEQYF. The CDR3, as DNA: TGTGCCAGCAGCTTAGGGAGTGGGACCCACAATGAGCAGTACTTC.

The gene calls are TRBV7-2 and TRBJ2-7; 9 positions agree with TRBD1. The assigned J gene may be wrong: the sequence end matches TRBJ2-5 better. The CDR3 spans 14 residues. The germline V gene has CDR1 SGHTA and CDR2 FQGNSA. The CDR3, as DNA: TGTGCCAGCAGCCCACAGGGGGCCATAGAGACCCAGTACTTC. Its protein product is CASSPQGAIETQYF.

This clonotype was detected ten times or more. This chain uses TRBV2 with TRBJ2-1; D remains unclear. Trimming took off 6 bases at V and 6 bases at J, with 9 bases between the two ends. The CDR3 contains 12 residues. Germline V gives CDR1 SNHLY, CDR2 FYNNEI. Here the CDR3 reads CASSSEGNEQFF. The CDR3 DNA follows: TGTGCCAGCAGCTCCGAAGGCAATGAGCAGTTCTTC.

This clonotype was picked up a small number of times. The genes are TRBV15 and TRBJ2-1, with D unresolved. Trimming stripped 4 bases from V and 3 bases from J, with 1 base between. Germline V lookup: CDR1 LNHNV, CDR2 YYDKDF (reference sequence). The CDR3 sequence is 11 residues long. The CDR3 DNA sequence: TGTGCCACCAGCATCTACAATGAGCAGTTCTTC. Its protein product is CATSIYNEQFF. The full variable domain, its missing parts supplied by reference TRBV15 and TRBJ2-1, is DAMVIQNPRYQVTQFGKPVTLSCSQTLNHNVMYWYQQKSSQAPKLLFHYYDKDFNNEADTPDNFQSRRPNTSFCFLDIRSPGLGDTAMYLCATSIYNEQFFGPGTRLTVL.

Details on this clonotype: Sequence at one end of the junction differs from germline and may be a read error. The chain employs TRBV5-1 and TRBJ2-5; 8 positions match TRBD1. This CDR3 has 15 amino acids. In germline, CDR1 is SGHRS, CDR2 YFSETQ. The DNA of the CDR3 is TGCACCAGCAGCCGATCCTGGGGACAGGAAGAGACCCAGTACTTC. Translating it yields CTSSRSWGQEETQYF.

This clonotype was detected many times. J is TRBJ2-3 and V is TRBV9; D gene unclear. The CDR3 is 12 residues long. V was pared by 3 bases and J by 2 bases, with 4 bases between. Germline lookup yields CDR1 SGDLS and CDR2 YYNGEE. The CDR3 protein is CASSANTDTQYF. CDR3 coding DNA: TGTGCCAGCAGCGCGAACACAGATACGCAGTATTTT.